This T cell receptor beta chain was obtained from a study of blood T cell repertoires in COVID-19. Study in general: COVID-19 samples from acute and convalescent phases originated in the United States, Italy and Spain. The cDNA or gDNA used as material had been derived from T cells, B-cell-depleted T cells, or PBMCs.

The CDR3 is made up of 15 amino acids. With V trimmed by 5 bases and J by 2 bases, 7 bases remained unmatched. Germline assignment: CDR1 MNHEY and CDR2 SVGAGI. Produced via immunoSEQ multiplex PCR; TCRdb's table is partial and in-frame only. The table includes about 120,000 clones, around 86% detected once. This TCR was recovered from a man at least 80 years old with active or convalescent COVID-19. Sequenced input: peripheral blood. J is TRBJ2-3 and V is TRBV6-5, with TRBD2 matching over 7 bases. The CDR3 region is CASSTGRGITDTQYF. CDR3 coding DNA: TGTGCCAGCAGTACCGGGCGGGGGATCACAGATACGCAGTATTTT.